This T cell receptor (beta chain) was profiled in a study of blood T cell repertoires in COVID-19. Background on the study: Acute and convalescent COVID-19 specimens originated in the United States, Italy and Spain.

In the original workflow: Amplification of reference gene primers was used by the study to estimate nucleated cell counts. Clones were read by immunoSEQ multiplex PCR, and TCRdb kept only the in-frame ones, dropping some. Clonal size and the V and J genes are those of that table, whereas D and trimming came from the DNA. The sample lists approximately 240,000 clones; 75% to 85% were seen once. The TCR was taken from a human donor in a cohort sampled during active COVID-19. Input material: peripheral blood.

CDR3 bases: TGTGCCAGCAGCCTCGGGACAGAGAAAGAGACCCAGTACTTC. Residues: CASSLGTEKETQYF. The J gene is TRBJ2-5, the V gene TRBV11-1; 7 nucleotides match TRBD1. Losses at the gene ends were 5 bases for V and 3 bases for J; bases not matched to a gene: 6. The CDR3 is made up of 14 amino acids. The germline gives CDR1 SGHAT, CDR2 FQDESV (reference sequence).